Below, 2 T cell receptor beta chains from the same sample are listed, as sequenced in a study of blood T cell repertoires in COVID-19. Generated by immunoSEQ multiplex PCR, the TCRdb table keeps only in-frame clones and is missing some. The sample holds roughly 140,000 clones, approximately 86% seen once. The sample comprised peripheral blood. Source of these receptors: a human donor in a cohort sampled during active COVID-19.

The chain carries TRBV6-6 and TRBJ2-2; a possible D gene is TRBD2 (6 bases). The CDR3 extends over 15 amino acids. Trimming took 5 bases from V and 4 from J, leaving 14 bases between them. The germline V gene has CDR1 MNHNY and CDR2 SVGAGI (reference sequence). DNA of the CDR3: TGTGCCAGCAGTCGGGACTCCTCAGGCACCGGGGAGCTGTTTTTT. Translation: CASSRDSSGTGELFF.

V is TRBV11-3 and J is TRBJ2-2; D ambiguous. CDR1 SGHNT and CDR2 YENEEA come from the germline V gene. This CDR3 is 16 amino acids long. V lost 5 bases and J lost 0, with 13 bases in between. CDR3 sequence reads: CASSPGGSSNTGELFF. The CDR3 coding sequence is TGTGCCAGCAGCCCCGGCGGCAGTTCGAACACCGGGGAGCTGTTTTTT.